This T cell receptor (beta chain) was sequenced in a study of beta chain features in type 1 diabetes. Reverse transcribing all isolated RNA meant expressed TCRB transcripts were sequenced. Some clones are missing from TCRdb's copy, which holds only in-frame ones; the method was immunoSEQ multiplex PCR. Altogether about 130,000 clones are present, approximately 9.2% being singletons, with the ten largest covering roughly 0.74%. V lost 0 bases and J lost 0, with 6 bases in between. The CDR3 covers 14 residues. Germline CDR1 is SGHNT and CDR2 is YYREEE (reference sequence). Only a few counts were recorded for this clone.

What was sequenced was central memory CD4+ T cells from blood. The sequence was collected from a man younger than 30 in good health. The V call is TRBV5-4, the J call TRBJ1-2; D gene ambiguous. CDR3: CASSLGSANYGYTF. DNA for the CDR3: TGTGCCAGCAGCTTGGGCAGCGCTAACTATGGCTACACCTTC.